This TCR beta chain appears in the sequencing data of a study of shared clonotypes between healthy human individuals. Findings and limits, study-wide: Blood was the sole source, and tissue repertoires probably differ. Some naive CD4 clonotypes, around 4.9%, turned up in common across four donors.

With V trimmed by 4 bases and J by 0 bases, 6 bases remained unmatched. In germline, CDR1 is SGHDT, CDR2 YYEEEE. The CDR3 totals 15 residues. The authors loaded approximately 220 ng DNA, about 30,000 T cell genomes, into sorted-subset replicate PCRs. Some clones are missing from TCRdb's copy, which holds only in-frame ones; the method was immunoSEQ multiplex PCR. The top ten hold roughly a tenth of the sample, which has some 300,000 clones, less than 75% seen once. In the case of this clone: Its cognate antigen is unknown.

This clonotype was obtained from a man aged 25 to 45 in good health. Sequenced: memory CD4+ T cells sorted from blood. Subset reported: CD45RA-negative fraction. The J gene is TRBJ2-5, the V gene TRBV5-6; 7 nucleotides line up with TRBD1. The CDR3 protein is CASSLAGGHQETQYF. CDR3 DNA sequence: TGTGCCAGCAGCCTCGCAGGGGGACACCAAGAGACCCAGTACTTC. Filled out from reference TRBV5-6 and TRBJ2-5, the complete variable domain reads DAGVTQSPTHLIKTRGQQVTLRCSPKSGHDTVSWYQQALGQGPQFIFQYYEEEERQRGNFPDRFSGHQFPNYSSELNVNALLLGDSALYLCASSLAGGHQETQYFGPGTRLLVL.